The sequence of this T cell receptor beta chain was determined in a study of blood T cells in healthy people across ages. Study as a whole: Template-switching capture recovered about one barcoded beta molecule per two T cells.

A J-beta primer mix and a sample-barcoded 5' primer were used in a second PCR of about 7 to 12 cycles. From the 5' RACE reads, TCRdb called clonotypes with MiXCR, one entry per CDR3 protein. The profile shows about 1.5 million distinct CDR3 sequences, 35% to 45% of them singletons. Regarding this clonotype: Its antigen is currently unknown.

Donors each provided approximately 9.6 milliliters of peripheral blood. RNA extraction gave at least 6 micrograms of total RNA per sample. From germline, CDR1 is SEHNR and CDR2 FQNEAQ (reference sequence). V shed 5 bases and J shed 7 bases, with 9 bases lying between them. This CDR3 has 12 residues. Notes on the study in general: Age advanced and TCR beta diversity per million T cells fell, roughly linearly.

Specimen: blood. The chain joins TRBV7-9 to TRBJ1-5, with D unclear. The TCR sequence derives from a young woman in good health. The CDR3 DNA follows: TGTGCCAGCAGCAACAGTGGGCAGCCCCAGCATTTT. Encoded protein: CASSNSGQPQHF.